This TCR beta chain is from a study of CD8 T cells in Susac syndrome. RNA, at about 0.5 to 1 ug, was reverse transcribed with random hexamers. An immunoSEQ multiplex PCR generated amplified TCR beta CDR3 products spanning 54 Vbeta and 13 Jbeta. Via MiXCR, TCRdb re-called the immunoSEQ multiplex PCR reads, giving one row per CDR3 protein. The repertoire has about 150,000 distinct CDR3 sequences, nearly 97% of them found once; the top ten carry over 0.075%. The sample was CD4+ T cells from PBMCs. The TCR originated in a human donor with Susac syndrome.

DNA of the CDR3: TGTGCCAGCAGCAAGGGGTACACTGAAGCTTTCTTT. As protein: CASSKGYTEAFF. This chain connects TRBV21-1 to TRBJ1-1. TRBV21-1 has pseudogene status. The CDR3 runs 12 residues.